These 27 T cell receptor beta chains came from one sample sequenced in a study of blood T cells in healthy people across ages. Next came a second PCR, run for roughly 6 to 11 cycles, which used a sample-barcoded 5' primer along with a J-beta primer mix. MiXCR, run by TCRdb on the 5' RACE reads, gives a single entry per CDR3 protein. The table lists about 970,000 distinct CDR3 sequences, just over 50% of them singletons. The sequenced material came from blood. These receptors all come from a woman aged 55-70 years in good health.

V usage is TRBV7-8 and J usage is TRBJ2-5; TRBD2 matches 7 bases. J lost 0 bases, V lost 5 bases, and 6 bases had no gene match. Germline CDR1 SGHVS, CDR2 FQNEAQ. The CDR3 runs to 15 residues. CDR3: CASSRISGYQETQYF. DNA for the CDR3: TGTGCCAGCAGCCGCATTAGCGGGTACCAAGAGACCCAGTACTTC.

V is TRBV24-1 and J is TRBJ2-1; D gene ambiguous. The J call may not be correct, given that the DNA end is closer to TRBJ2-7. The CDR3 is made up of 15 amino acids. Germline lookup yields CDR1 KGHDR and CDR2 SFDVKD. In DNA form, the CDR3 reads TGTGCCACCAGTGATGGGCCACCTTCGCAGAATGAGCAGTACTTC. It codes for CATSDGPPSQNEQYF.

The chain carries TRBV5-1 and TRBJ2-3; 11 bases are a match to TRBD2. Per the germline V gene, CDR1 is SGHRS and CDR2 is YFSETQ. V lost 2 bases and J lost 2; bases outside the gene matches: 7. This CDR3 has 17 amino acids. Here the CDR3 reads CASSFGTSGFLTDTQYF. CDR3 in DNA: TGCGCCAGCAGCTTCGGGACTAGCGGATTCCTCACAGATACGCAGTATTTT.

CDR3 in DNA: TGTGCCAGCAGTCCTAGCGGGTTCCAAGGCGGTGAGACCCAGTACTTC. Translated, it gives CASSPSGFQGGETQYF. The chain has TRBV6-6 and TRBJ2-5; 8 nucleotides align to TRBD2. Germline V gene data show CDR1 as MNHNY and CDR2 as SVGAGI (reference sequence). The CDR3 covers 16 residues. With V trimmed by 5 bases and J by 5 bases, 13 bases remained unmatched.

The chain joins TRBV20-1 to TRBJ2-7; 7 nucleotides line up with TRBD2. V lost 0 bases to trimming and J lost 7 bases; unmatched junction nucleotides: 3. The germline V gene has CDR1 DFQATT and CDR2 SNEGSKA (reference sequence). This CDR3 is 12 amino acids long. The CDR3 region is CSARDEAGEQYF. The CDR3 nucleotides read TGCAGTGCTAGAGATGAAGCGGGAGAGCAGTACTTC.

The chain carries TRBV12-3 or TRBV12-4 and TRBJ2-1, with D tentatively TRBD1 or TRBD2 (5 bases each). V was pared by 8 bases and J by 7 bases, with 21 bases between. The CDR3 loop spans 15 amino acids. CDR3 nucleotides: TGTGCCAGCCAGTTTTGGGGGAGTGAGAGAAATGAGCAGTTCTTC. Its translation: CASQFWGSERNEQFF.

On this clonotype: A much bigger clone sits one base away, suggesting this may be a read error. This chain links TRBV13 with TRBJ2-3; D is unclear. The CDR3 contains 13 residues. Germline V gene data show CDR1 as PRHDT and CDR2 as FYEKMQ (reference sequence). The CDR3 is CVSSFGNTDTQYF. The CDR3 nucleotides read TGTGTCAGCAGCTTCGGCAACACAGATACGCAGTATTTT. Together with reference TRBV13 and TRBJ2-3, the CDR3 gives the full variable domain: AAGVIQSPRHLIKEKRETATLKCYPIPRHDTVYWYQQGPGQDPQFLISFYEKMQSDKGSIPDRFSAQQFSDYHSELNMSSLELGDSALYFCVSSFGNTDTQYFGPGTRLTVL.

The chain is built from TRBV12-3 or TRBV12-4 and TRBJ1-2; D call uncertain. Trimming removed 2 bases from V and 8 bases from J, with 12 bases in between. The length of the CDR3 is 13 residues. The CDR3, as DNA: TGTGCCAGCAGTTTAAGTTCAGTGGGCGGCTACACCTTC. As protein: CASSLSSVGGYTF.

The chain is built from TRBV20-1 and TRBJ1-1, with D unresolved. Trimming pared 0 bases from V and 0 bases from J, leaving 11 bases between. From germline, CDR1 is DFQATT and CDR2 SNEGSKA (reference sequence). The CDR3 runs 15 residues. The CDR3 DNA sequence: TGCAGTGCTAGAGATCATGGAGGCATGAACACTGAAGCTTTCTTT. This sequence encodes CSARDHGGMNTEAFF.

Worth noting for this clonotype: Its ends do not fully match the called genes, so a read error is possible. This chain connects TRBV4-1 to TRBJ2-7; D is ambiguous. The length of the CDR3 is 15 residues. CDR1 and CDR2 from the germline V gene are MGHRA and YSYEKL. The CDR3 DNA reads as TGCGTCAGCAGCCAAGGTGGCGTCTTAGGCTACGAGCAGTACTTC. Translated: CVSSQGGVLGYEQYF.

This chain connects TRBV4-3 to TRBJ2-4; 8 bases line up with TRBD2. The DNA matches TRBJ2-5 better at its end, which makes the J call doubtful. Looked up from germline, CDR1 is LGHNA and CDR2 is YSLEER. The CDR3 is 15 amino acids. CDR3: CASSQSGGVGETQYF. The CDR3 DNA is TGCGCCAGCAGCCAGTCCGGGGGGGTAGGAGAGACCCAGTACTTC.

The chain has TRBV29-1 and TRBJ2-2, with D perhaps matching TRBD1 (6 bases). The CDR3 extends over 12 amino acids. CDR1 and CDR2 from the germline V gene are SQVTM and ANQGSEA. Trimming removed 7 bases from V and 6 bases from J, with 12 bases in between. The CDR3 loop reads CSAQQGPGELFF. The CDR3 DNA sequence: TGCAGCGCCCAACAGGGTCCCGGGGAGCTGTTTTTT.

V is TRBV20-1 and J is TRBJ2-1; 10 bases match TRBD2. V was pared by 7 bases and J by 5 bases, with 2 bases of the junction left unmatched. This CDR3 is 12 amino acids long. CDR1 and CDR2 from the germline V gene are DFQATT and SNEGSKA (reference sequence). The CDR3 reads CSESGRDNEQFF. The CDR3, as DNA: TGCAGTGAGAGCGGGAGGGACAATGAGCAGTTCTTC.

This clonotype has only a few counts. The chain has TRBV6-6 and TRBJ1-5; the D gene is possibly TRBD1 (5 bases). CDR3 length: 15 amino acids. Germline V gene lookup returns CDR1 MNHNY and CDR2 SVGAGI (reference sequence). The V end was cut by 0 bases, the J end by 7 bases, with 13 bases between. The chain's CDR3 is CASSYSGGDWQPQHF. The CDR3 DNA is TGTGCCAGCAGTTACTCGGGGGGGGATTGGCAGCCCCAGCATTTT.

The chain uses TRBV6-2 or TRBV6-3 and TRBJ2-1, with D perhaps matching TRBD2 (5 bases). This CDR3 contains 15 residues. Germline V lookup: CDR1 MNHEY, CDR2 SVGEGT. V was trimmed by 4 bases and J by 2 bases, leaving 12 bases between them. The CDR3, as DNA: TGTGCCAGCAGTTCAATAGCGTACCCCTACAATGAGCAGTTCTTC. This codes for CASSSIAYPYNEQFF.

The J gene is TRBJ2-7, the V gene TRBV7-9; tentatively, D is TRBD1 or TRBD2 (5 bases each). From germline, CDR1 is SEHNR and CDR2 FQNEAQ (reference sequence). The CDR3 length is 15 residues. Trimming removed 4 bases from V and 3 bases from J, with 16 bases in between. Here the CDR3 reads CASSSRDLGNYEQYF. DNA of the CDR3: TGTGCCAGCAGCTCCCGGGACCTAGGGAACTACGAGCAGTACTTC.

J is TRBJ2-1 and V is TRBV5-1, with D hard to call. This CDR3 spans 14 amino acids. Germline V gene lookup returns CDR1 SGHRS and CDR2 YFSETQ. V lost 0 bases and J 4 bases, leaving 8 bases between the germline ends. The CDR3 DNA sequence: TGCGCCAGCAGCTTGGCAAACGGGTACAATGAGCAGTTCTTC. This codes for CASSLANGYNEQFF.

The rearrangement links TRBV28 to TRBJ2-6; D is possibly TRBD1 (6 bases). Germline V lookup: CDR1 MDHEN, CDR2 SYDVKM. CDR3 size: 15 residues. Trimming removed 6 bases at V and 4 bases at J, with 13 bases between. CDR3 DNA sequence: TGTGCCAGCAGCCAGCAGGGGACCGGGGCCAACGTCCTGACTTTC. Translated, it gives CASSQQGTGANVLTF.

Only a few counts were recorded for this clonotype. The gene calls are TRBV20-1 and TRBJ2-1, with 7 bases lining up with TRBD2. The ends lost 5 bases at V and 0 bases at J; junction bases unmatched: 1. The CDR3 is 13 amino acids. The germline V gene has CDR1 DFQATT and CDR2 SNEGSKA (reference sequence). Here the CDR3 reads CSAAGDSYNEQFF. As DNA, the CDR3 is TGCAGTGCTGCGGGAGACTCCTACAATGAGCAGTTCTTC.

This chain uses TRBV20-1 with TRBJ2-1; D is ambiguous. Germline CDR1 and CDR2: DFQATT and SNEGSKA (reference sequence). This CDR3 is 8 amino acids long. This CDR3 is CRVNEQFF. CDR3 bases: TGCAGGGTCAATGAGCAGTTCTTC.

The V and J genes are TRBV27 and TRBJ2-1, with 8 positions matching TRBD2. Germline CDR1 MNHEY, CDR2 SMNVEV (reference sequence). V gave up 6 bases and J gave up 1 base; unmatched junction bases: 14. CDR3 size: 18 residues. The CDR3 DNA is TGTGCCAGCAGGAACAGAGCGGGAGTTGGTGGGTCCTACAATGAGCAGTTCTTC. It specifies CASRNRAGVGGSYNEQFF.

V is TRBV15 and J is TRBJ2-7; unclear D gene. V shed 1 base and J shed 7 bases, with 8 bases lying between them. CDR3 length: 12 residues. Germline lookup yields CDR1 LNHNV and CDR2 YYDKDF (reference sequence). For the CDR3, the DNA is TGTGCCACCAGCAGAGTTGGTTGGGAGCAGTACTTC. This sequence encodes CATSRVGWEQYF.

The J gene is TRBJ2-1, the V gene TRBV29-1; D gene ambiguous. There are 9 residues in the CDR3. The ends were cut back, 0 bases at V and 11 bases at J, with 2 bases in the middle. The germline CDR1 and CDR2 sequences are SQVTM and ANQGSEA. CDR3 protein: CSVEDKQFF. CDR3 nucleotides: TGCAGCGTTGAAGACAAGCAGTTCTTC.

V gene TRBV7-3 combines with J gene TRBJ2-1, with D hard to call. This CDR3 is built from 14 residues. Germline loops: CDR1 SGHTA, CDR2 FQGTGA. V was cut by 2 bases and J by 4 bases, with 9 bases left in between. CDR3 amino acids: CASSLGLVYNEQFF. The CDR3 nucleotides are TGTGCCAGCAGCTTAGGGCTAGTTTACAATGAGCAGTTCTTC.

This clonotype was seen more than once but under ten times. The chain recombines TRBV20-1 with TRBJ2-7; D might be TRBD1 (5 bases). Trimming removed 6 bases at V and 2 bases at J, with 14 bases between. Germline V lookup: CDR1 DFQATT, CDR2 SNEGSKA (reference sequence). CDR3 length: 13 residues. Written as DNA, the CDR3 is TGCAGTGCCAGCAGGGCACCGGCCTACGAGCAGTACTTC. This sequence encodes CSASRAPAYEQYF.

As regards this clonotype: One junction end disagrees with the germline gene, perhaps due to a read error. The chain employs TRBV4-1 and TRBJ2-7; D remains unclear. CDR3 length: 14 residues. The germline V gene has CDR1 MGHRA and CDR2 YSYEKL. The CDR3 coding sequence is TGCGTCAGCAGCCAAGATACCAGCTCCTACGAGCAGTACTTC. This codes for CVSSQDTSSYEQYF.

This clonotype was picked up a small number of times. This chain connects TRBV5-1 to TRBJ2-6; D remains unclear. The germline V gene encodes CDR1 SGHRS and CDR2 YFSETQ. V was clipped by 0 bases and J by 0 bases, with 10 bases between them. The CDR3 has 17 amino acids. CDR3 protein: CASSLATFGSGANVLTF. The CDR3 nucleotides read TGCGCCAGCAGCTTGGCCACGTTCGGCTCTGGGGCCAACGTCCTGACTTTC.